This TCR beta chain was documented in a study of shared clonotypes between healthy human individuals. In the study overall: Each donor contributed plates that comprised three CD4 naive, three CD4 memory, two CD8 naive and one CD8 memory.

Assay execution proceeded at the deep level. Clones were read by immunoSEQ multiplex PCR, and TCRdb kept only the in-frame ones, dropping some. The sample has hundreds of thousands of clones, almost 97% seen once. This clone was seen a single time. V was clipped by 10 bases and J by 4 bases; unmatched bases: 4. CDR1 is ENHRY, CDR2 SYGVKD, per germline. The CDR3 covers 13 residues. Caucasian adults living in Nashville, Tennessee, provided all samples. The chain carries TRBV10-3 and TRBJ1-5; 10 bases map to TRBD1. The sequencing sample was made of naive CD4+ T cells sorted from blood. As to subset: CD45RA+ positively selected. The sequence derives from a woman aged 30 to 39 in good health. CDR3 loop: CATSDRGNQPQHF. The CDR3 coding sequence is TGTGCCACGTCGGACAGGGGGAATCAGCCCCAGCATTTT.